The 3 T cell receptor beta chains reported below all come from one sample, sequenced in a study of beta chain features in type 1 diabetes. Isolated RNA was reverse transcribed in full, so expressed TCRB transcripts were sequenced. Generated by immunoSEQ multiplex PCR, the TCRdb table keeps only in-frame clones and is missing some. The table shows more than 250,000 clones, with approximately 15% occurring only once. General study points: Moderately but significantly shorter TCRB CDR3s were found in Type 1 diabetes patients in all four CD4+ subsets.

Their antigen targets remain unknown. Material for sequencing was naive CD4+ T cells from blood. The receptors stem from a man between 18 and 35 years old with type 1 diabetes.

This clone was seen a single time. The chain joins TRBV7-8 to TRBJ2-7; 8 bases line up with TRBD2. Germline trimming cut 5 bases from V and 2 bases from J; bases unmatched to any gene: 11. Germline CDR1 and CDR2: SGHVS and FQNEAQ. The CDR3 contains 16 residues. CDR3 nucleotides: TGTGCCAGCAGCCCCGGGGGGGGACCGAAAACCTACGAGCAGTACTTC. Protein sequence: CASSPGGGPKTYEQYF.

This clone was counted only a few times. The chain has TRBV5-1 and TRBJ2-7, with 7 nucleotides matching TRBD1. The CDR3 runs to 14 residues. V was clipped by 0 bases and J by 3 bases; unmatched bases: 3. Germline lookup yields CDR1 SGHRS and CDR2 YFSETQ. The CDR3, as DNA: TGCGCCAGCAGCTTGGAGACAGGGCTCTACGAGCAGTACTTC. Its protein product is CASSLETGLYEQYF.

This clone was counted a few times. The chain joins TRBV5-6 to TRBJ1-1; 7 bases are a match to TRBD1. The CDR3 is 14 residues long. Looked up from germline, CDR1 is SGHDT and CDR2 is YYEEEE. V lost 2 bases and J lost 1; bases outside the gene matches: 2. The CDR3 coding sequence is TGTGCCAGCAGCTTATACAGGGGGAACACTGAAGCTTTCTTT. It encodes CASSLYRGNTEAFF.